The source of this TCR beta chain is a study of cytomegalovirus exposure and HLA in healthy donors. Amplification used 60 Vbeta primers and 13 Jbeta primers. Sequencing used immunoSEQ multiplex PCR; TCRdb keeps in-frame clones, though not all of them. The table shows 100,000 or so clones, with more than 65% occurring only once. In the case of this clone: Its specificity is unknown.

The CDR3 consists of 15 residues. CDR1 is SNHLY, CDR2 FYNNEI, per germline. With 6 bases removed from V and 2 bases from J, the gap between germline ends came to 15 bases. Notes on the study in general: The authors confirmed in vitro that a few CMV-associated chains were specific for CMV antigens. One variant, a missense change in DCLRE1C, was linked in a later analysis to TCR beta V- and J-gene trimming.

The chain carries TRBV2 and TRBJ2-3; D perhaps matches TRBD2 (6 bases). Sequencing was performed on PBMCs. The sequence came from a woman younger than 30 in good health and CMV-seropositive. The CDR3 loop is CASREGWSFTDTQYF. The CDR3 nucleotides read TGTGCCAGCAGGGAGGGGTGGTCGTTCACAGATACGCAGTATTTT.